The T cell receptor beta chain described here comes from a study of blood T cells in healthy people across ages. Through a sample-barcoded 5' primer and a J-beta primer mix, a second PCR was run for about 7 to 12 cycles. MiXCR, applied by TCRdb to the 5' RACE reads, yields one record per CDR3 protein. The profile shows under 1,100,000 distinct CDR3 sequences, 25% of them singletons. The CDR3 totals 14 residues. The germline gives CDR1 LNHNV, CDR2 YYDKDF (reference sequence). The V end was cut by 1 base, the J end by 3 bases, with 10 bases between. These records were also assigned to another study, of T cells of mothers and their children.

This receptor was obtained from a girl between 2 and 10 years old in good health. The chain employs TRBV15 and TRBJ2-7; perhaps TRBD2 as D (6 bases). Material: blood. CDR3 region: CATSRGPSVYEQYF. CDR3 DNA sequence: TGTGCCACCAGCAGAGGTCCTAGCGTCTACGAGCAGTACTTC.